This entry concerns a single TCR beta chain. Its antigen remains unidentified. Nothing much larger sits one base from this clone, and base qualities are not available. Libraries were made using the immunoSEQ multiplex PCR assay. A mixture of 60 forward primers for TCR Vbeta segments and 13 reverse primers for TCR Jbeta segments was used in the multiplex PCR. Amplification of the CDR3 region of rearranged TCR beta genes was performed with a multiplex PCR assay on genomic DNA. The amplified TCR beta libraries were sequenced on the Illumina HiSeq System as 87-base-pair reads. Regarding the original processing steps: A later analysis counted approximately 76 million unique TCR beta chains across the 666 repertoires, and 9.5 million to 11 million of these chains were shared by at least two donors. Raw reads were error-corrected and collapsed into unique sequences with a nearest-neighbor algorithm that merged closely related sequences to remove PCR and sequencing errors. To assign V, D and J gene segments, CDR3 sequences were aligned to IMGT reference sequences. For a sequence to be retained, a match of at least six nucleotides was required to both a V gene segment and a J gene segment. Rearrangements were called productive when the CDR3 lacked stop codons and stayed in frame with V and J; all others were non-productive. Following IMGT convention, CDR3 was defined as the stretch from the second conserved V-encoded cysteine up to the conserved J-encoded phenylalanine. The earlier analysis of some 550 of the donors excluded any sequence lacking an unambiguous match to a single V gene segment. An earlier analysis of around 600 of the donors classified V segments as functional when productive rearrangements were above 56.7% and as segregating when the standard deviation between donors was above 5%. A statistical classification framework was developed to diagnose cytomegalovirus status using the catalog of TCR beta chain sequences. A later analysis assigned V and J genes by comparing TCR nucleotide sequences with IMGT/GENE-DB human TR gene sequences. A later analysis assigned CDR3 sequences and most-parsimonious VDJ recombination scenarios with the TCRdist pipeline. A later analysis defined each TCR beta chain by its CDR3 amino acid sequence plus V-gene family, and excluded reads lacking a unique V-gene family. As a way to deal with suspected cross-contamination and a sequencing artifact, a later analysis dropped nearly 600 nucleotide sequences that were highly shared and had low generation probability. In a later analysis, a clonal expansion index was calculated for each public chain from normalized within-repertoire ranks of inferred template counts. In a later analysis, generation probabilities were computed with a VDJ recombination model fitted to out-of-frame rearrangements, and the resulting probabilities were checked against IGoR. A later analysis scored TCR-TCR, TCR-HLA and TCR-CMV co-occurrence with hypergeometric tests, applying a repertoire-size bias correction to TCR pairs. In a later analysis, false discovery rates were estimated by permuting HLA or CMV assignments 20 times. A later analysis grouped co-occurring TCRs with DBSCAN, adding TCRdist sequence similarity when clustering within HLA-allele-positive subsets. Co-occurrence clustering excluded repertoires with fewer than 30,000 or more than 120,000 public chains, plus five with anomalous nucleotide sharing. TCRdb obtained this table from immuneACCESS and retained in-frame rearrangements with V and J assigned. These tables miss some clones; where compared with another copy, unresolved V genes account for less than half of the shortfall, and the remainder is unexplained. The V and J calls and clone size are taken from that table; D and trimming were inferred from the DNA. The sample table lists around 190,000 clones, approximately 85% of them with a count of one. The ten largest account for approximately 2.4% of the sample.

Inclusive of the bounding cysteine and phenylalanine, the CDR3 is 13 residues long. Kept here is only the CDR3 DNA, which spans 39 bases and is read in frame from base 1. As encoded in the germline V gene, CDR1 is MDHEN while CDR2 is SYDVKM. The cohort comprised 666 healthy bone marrow donors. At the time of sampling, all cohort members were nominally healthy, though unrecorded immune exposures were likely present. The donor was CMV seronegative and belonged to the group of 380 or so seronegative cohort members. A peripheral blood sample was collected from each donor, and TCR beta sequencing was performed on peripheral blood mononuclear cells. Genomic DNA was extracted from the blood cell samples with the Qiagen DNeasy Blood Extraction Kit. The entry originates in a study of cytomegalovirus exposure and HLA in healthy donors (dated by TCRdb to between 2016 and 2019). For the study in its entirety: According to an earlier analysis of several hundred of the donors, about 190 million T cells yielded approximately 120 million unique TCR beta sequences and about 300 Gb of sequence data. Genome-wide SNP genotypes for about three fifths of the roughly 700 donors were used in a later genetic analysis, which treated that subset as a discovery cohort. To study patterns of TCR occurrence, a later analysis re-analyzed previously published TCR beta repertoires from 666 donors and added high-resolution HLA genotyping. Among roughly 400 genotyped donors of the cohort, an average of around 220,000 unique TCR beta nucleotide sequences was sequenced per donor, of which 15% to 20% were non-productive. The number of donors typed differed by locus, with roughly 620-630 for A, B, C, DRB1 and DQB1, more than 500 for DQA1, about 610 for DPA1, and approximately 470 for DPB1. Donor age, sex, ethnicity and CMV serostatus were collected together with the repertoire data. Every repertoire in the discovery cohort had been generated on one and the same sequencing platform. A separate validation cohort of about 110 different subjects was used in addition to the roughly 700-subject first cohort. A handful of DR-DQ haplotypes were handled as single units for association and clustering because linkage in the cohort was strong. An earlier analysis of fewer than 750 of the donors used high-throughput TCR beta sequencing to judge whether each TCR beta V gene segment behaved as functional or pseudogenic. HLA typing included class I and class II loci at four-digit resolution. In the later analysis, no new phenotypic data were used to find candidate immune exposures; instead, reliance was placed on TCR beta sequences and their occurrence across donors. Around 300 gigabases of sequencing data and approximately 80 million unique TCR sequences were included in an early release covering over 600 HLA-typed donors. The genetic ancestry cluster associated with self-reported Caucasian donors included around four fifths of the approximately 430 genotyped donors. The study aimed to test whether cataloging public T cell receptors could reveal signatures of past pathogen exposure. To predict cytomegalovirus infection status, the study combined high-throughput TCR immunosequencing, statistical association of individual TCRs with disease status, and machine learning. The study used immunosequencing to profile the T cell repertoires of under 700 subjects and linked those repertoires to cytomegalovirus serostatus.

Overall study results and their limits: Assigning TCR associations to individual alleles was difficult when HLA alleles, especially DR and DQ, strongly co-occurred. Three of the identified cytomegalovirus-associated TCR beta chains were confirmed in vitro to be specific for cytomegalovirus antigens. In a later analysis, HLA-associated TCR beta chains showed more clonal expansion and lower generation probabilities than non-associated chains that were equally common. CMV serostatus was the only immune exposure information available for the cohort. Linkage disequilibrium might explain the correlated functional status among segregating V segments, but an unknown experimental factor could not be ruled out. In a later analysis, several top co-occurrence clusters were reported to appear linked to parvovirus B19, influenza, CMV and Epstein-Barr virus. Sequencing depth was assumed to be roughly uniform across donors in the presence/absence analyses, though that assumption may not hold. The study gave a list of some 150 TCR beta chains associated with cytomegalovirus. While some public TCRs were present in many individuals, most TCR sequences turned up only very rarely across donors. An association between a missense DCLRE1C variant and V-gene and J-gene trimming of TCR beta chains was found in a later genetic analysis and replicated in an independent cohort. Because some donors lacked HLA typing at each locus, the association tests relied only on the typed subset. Because counts were too low, seventeen rarely observed V segments, including chromosome 9 orphons, were left out of the earlier analysis of approximately 580 of the donors. Compared with the 666-donor mean, donors in an Asian-associated ancestry cluster had fewer N-insertions in productive TCRs, according to a later genetic analysis. Most CMV-associated TCR beta chains appeared to be HLA-restricted in a later analysis, and the HLA associations seemed to be driven largely by CMV exposure. A cluster of highly shared sequence variants was judged likely to represent a technical artifact of the sequencing pipeline. A further reported finding was that TCR beta sequences accurately predicted the HLA-A and HLA-B alleles for most subjects in the first cohort. In this cohort, only TCR beta chains were sequenced, and detectable features were limited by the absence of alpha or paired-chain data. A later analysis associated 15,000 to 20,000 TCR beta sequences with specific HLA alleles at a false discovery rate of 0.05. In a later analysis, TCR association rates were found to vary across HLA loci, with the most associated TCRs seen for DRB1 alleles and the fewest for HLA-C alleles. The classifier was reported to diagnose cytomegalovirus status with high specificity and sensitivity in both the original and validation cohorts. Broadly in line with IMGT annotations, most TCR beta V segments showed up in productive rearrangements about 87% or about 30% of the time in an earlier analysis of roughly 590 of the donors. The authors suggested that the approach could potentially be generalized to other disease states and immunological phenotypes. Because the 87-base-pair reads could not distinguish some IMGT-functional V segments, including TRBV6-2 and TRBV6-3, those segments were excluded.

What was sequenced was PBMCs. The chain is encoded by TRBV28 joined to TRBJ1-5, with TRBD1 as a weak D call on 6 bases. The TCR originated in a woman in her 50s in good health and CMV-seronegative. Here the CDR3 is given as CAGRGAVVEPQHF. The nucleotides are TGTGCTGGTCGGGGGGCCGTCGTAGAGCCCCAGCATTTT.